Shown below are 3 T cell receptor beta chains from a single sample sequenced in a study of molecular identifiers for immune sequencing clone quantification. From the PCR reads, TCRdb called clonotypes with MiXCR, one entry per CDR3 protein. This sample has 97,000 or so distinct CDR3 sequences; around 30% occur once, and the top ten carry around a tenth. Sequencing was done on a sample of naive CD8+ T cells from blood, with Jurkat cell RNA spiked in. Subset: FACS-sorted CD8+CD4-CCR7+CD45RA+ naive T cells. All receptors derive from a human donor in good health. Some libraries in this study had Jurkat cell RNA spiked in.

This clonotype was seen a handful of times. The chain couples TRBV4-2 to TRBJ2-7; D gene uncertain. The V end lost 0 bases, the J end lost 4 bases, and 16 bases lay between the germline ends. CDR1 is LGHNA, CDR2 YNFKEQ, per germline. CDR3 length equals 16 residues. The CDR3 DNA reads as TGTGCCAGCAGCCAAGATGAAGGCAGGCCTGGGTACGAGCAGTACTTC. Translated: CASSQDEGRPGYEQYF.

On this clonotype itself: One junction end does not reproduce the germline sequence, and a read error may be involved. The rearrangement joins TRBV29-1 to TRBJ1-2, with TRBD1 matching over 9 bases. CDR3 size: 11 residues. Germline loops: CDR1 SQVTM, CDR2 ANQGSEA. The CDR3 DNA reads TGCAGCGTCCGGGACAGGGTTGGTCTCGCCTTC. This translates into CSVRDRVGLAF.

The chain combines TRBV7-3 with TRBJ1-2, with D perhaps TRBD1 (6 bases). The germline gives CDR1 SGHTA, CDR2 FQGTGA. This CDR3 contains 15 residues. The germline V and J ends were trimmed by 5 bases and 4 bases, with 17 bases remaining between them. The CDR3 DNA is TGTGCCAGCAGCCTCGACGGGGGGCCTGGCTATGGCTACACCTTC. Residues: CASSLDGGPGYGYTF.